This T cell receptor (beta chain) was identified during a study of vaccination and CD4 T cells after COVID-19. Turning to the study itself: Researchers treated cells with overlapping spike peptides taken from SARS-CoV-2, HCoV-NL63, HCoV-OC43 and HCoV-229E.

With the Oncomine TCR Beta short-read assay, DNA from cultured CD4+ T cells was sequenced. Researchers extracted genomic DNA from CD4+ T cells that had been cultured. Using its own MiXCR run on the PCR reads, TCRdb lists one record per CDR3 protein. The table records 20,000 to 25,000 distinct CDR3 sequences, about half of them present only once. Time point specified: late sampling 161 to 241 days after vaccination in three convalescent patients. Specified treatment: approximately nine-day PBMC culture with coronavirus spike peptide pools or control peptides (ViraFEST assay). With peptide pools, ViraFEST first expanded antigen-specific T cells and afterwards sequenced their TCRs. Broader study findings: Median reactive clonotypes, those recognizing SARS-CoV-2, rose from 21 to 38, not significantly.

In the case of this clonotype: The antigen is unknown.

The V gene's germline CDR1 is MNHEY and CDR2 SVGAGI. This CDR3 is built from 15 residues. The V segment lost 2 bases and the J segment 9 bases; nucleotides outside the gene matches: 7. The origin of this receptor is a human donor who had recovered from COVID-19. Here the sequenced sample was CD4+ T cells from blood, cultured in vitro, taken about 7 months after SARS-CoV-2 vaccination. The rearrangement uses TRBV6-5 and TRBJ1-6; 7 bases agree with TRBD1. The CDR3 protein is CASSYTFPGGSPLHF. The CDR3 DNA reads TGTGCCAGCAGTTACACTTTCCCAGGGGGTTCACCCCTCCACTTT.